Reported below is one T cell receptor (beta chain). What it recognizes is unknown. In germline, CDR1 is ENHRY, CDR2 SYGVKD. V was trimmed by 2 bases and J by 0 bases, leaving 11 bases between them. The length of the CDR3 is 15 residues. The data originate from a study of post-analysis software for immune sequencing data. Study-wide context: Several disease courses (relapsing-remitting, secondary progressive and progressive-relapsing) of multiple sclerosis were included. Study results and limitations: Compared with controls, patients showed significantly lower normalized Chao1 diversity. By F measure, strong co-clustering occurred among samples prepared in the same batch. Patients carried a handful of TRBV segments more frequently than controls did, and TRBV5-6, TRBV5-1 and TRBV20-1 were among them.

The library was made from cDNA and included unique molecular identifiers. Roughly 510,000 cDNA molecules were recovered from an input of roughly 0.85 to 10 million T cells. TCRdb called the PCR reads again in MiXCR, with one record for every CDR3 protein. Of hundreds of thousands of distinct CDR3 sequences listed, around 40% are singletons. This sequence was found in a girl aged 5-17 years with multiple sclerosis. The chain is built from TRBV10-3 and TRBJ2-7; D unclear. The sample consisted of blood. The CDR3 nucleotides read TGTGCCATCAGTGAGGGTGGGCTAAGCTCCTACGAGCAGTACTTC. Translated, it gives CAISEGGLSSYEQYF.